A selection of T cell receptor beta chains follows, all from one sample in a study of beta chain features in type 1 diabetes. Sequencing used immunoSEQ multiplex PCR; TCRdb keeps in-frame clones, though not all of them. The profile shows 300,000 or so clones, roughly 8.8% of them singletons. Sequencing input: central memory CD4+ T cells from blood. The receptors originated from a man aged 25 to 40 with type 1 diabetes. Each CDR3 is given with its conserved first and last residue. A D gene is named only where the DNA matches it firmly. The size entry is marked missing in some rows and otherwise reads once, few, many or a size class.

v_gene	d_gene	j_gene	abundance	CDR3nt	CDR3aa
TRBV5-1	NA	TRBJ1-4	NA	TGCGCCAGCAGTCAACAGGGTCATAATGAAAAACTGTTTTTT	CASSQQGHNEKLFF
TRBV2	TRBD1	TRBJ2-7	NA	TGTGCCAGCCACCGGGACAGATTTACCTACGAGCAGTACTTC	CASHRDRFTYEQYF
TRBV29-1	NA	TRBJ1-4	few	TGCAGCGTAACTCGATGGGCTAATGAAAAACTGTTTTTT	CSVTRWANEKLFF
TRBV7-2	TRBD2	TRBJ2-3	NA	TGTGCCAGCAGCCCCCCAGCGGGGGCCGCAGATACGCAGTATTTT	CASSPPAGAADTQYF
TRBV7-2	TRBD1	TRBJ2-5	few	TGTGCCAGCAGCTGGAGTTCAGGGGGCGGGGAGACCCAGTACTTC	CASSWSSGGGETQYF
TRBV9	TRBD2	TRBJ2-3	NA	TGTGCCAGCAGCGGGGGAACTAGCGTCAACCCCCCAGATACGCAGTATTTT	CASSGGTSVNPPDTQYF
TRBV29-1	TRBD1	TRBJ2-1	NA	TGCAGCGTTGAAGAGACAGGGGGTGAGCAGTTCTTC	CSVEETGGEQFF
TRBV5-5	NA	TRBJ2-5	NA	TGTGCCAGCAGCTTGAGCGGAGGGGGAGAGACCCAGTACTTC	CASSLSGGGETQYF
TRBV28	TRBD1	TRBJ1-6	NA	TGTGCCAGCACCTTGACAGGGGGTAATTCACCCCTCCACTTT	CASTLTGGNSPLHF
TRBV28	NA	TRBJ1-1	few	TGTGCCAGCAGTTCCCCCGGGTGGACCGGGGGGACTGAAGCTTTCTTT	CASSSPGWTGGTEAFF
TRBV7-2	TRBD2	TRBJ2-2	NA	TGTGCCAGCACCTTCGGCGGGGGGGCGTCCGGGGAGCTGTTTTTT	CASTFGGGASGELFF
TRBV30	NA	TRBJ1-5	few	TGTGCCTGGAGTGGCCAGGGTTTCCAGCCCCAGCATTTT	CAWSGQGFQPQHF
TRBV7-6	NA	TRBJ2-5	few	TGTGCCAGCAGCTTCGGCAGCCAAGAGACCCAGTACTTC	CASSFGSQETQYF
TRBV28	NA	TRBJ1-2	NA	TGTGCCAGCAGTCCCTCCGCGGGATATGGCTACACCTTC	CASSPSAGYGYTF
TRBV4-3	NA	TRBJ1-4	few	TGCGCCAGCAAATATCTAAGGACAGCCACTAATGAAAAACTGTTTTTT	CASKYLRTATNEKLFF
TRBV7-9	NA	TRBJ2-2	few	TGTGCCAGCAGCTTATCCTACGGGGAGCTGTTTTTT	CASSLSYGELFF
TRBV7-2	NA	TRBJ2-7	NA	TGTGCCAGCAGCTTAGGAGGGGCCAGCTCCTACGAGCAGTACTTC	CASSLGGASSYEQYF
TRBV7-9	NA	TRBJ2-7	NA	TGTGCCAGCAGCTTAGCCGCGACCCTCAGCGATGGCGAGCAGTACTTC	CASSLAATLSDGEQYF
TRBV12-5	NA	TRBJ2-2	few	TGTGCTAGTGGCAGGAACACCGGGGAGCTGTTTTTT	CASGRNTGELFF
TRBV4-1	NA	TRBJ2-7	NA	TGCGCCAGCAGCTTGGACGACTCCTACGAGCAGTACTTC	CASSLDDSYEQYF
TRBV5-1	TRBD1	TRBJ1-2	NA	TGCGCCAGCGACGACAACGACGGACAGGGGAACTATGGCTACACCTTC	CASDDNDGQGNYGYTF
TRBV11-2	NA	TRBJ1-4	few	TGTGCCAGCAGCTTGGTTGGGGTTGAAAAACTGTTTTTT	CASSLVGVEKLFF
TRBV2	NA	TRBJ2-5	NA	TGTGCCAGCAGTGGGGGTAGCGGAGAGACCCAGTACTTC	CASSGGSGETQYF
TRBV9	TRBD2	TRBJ2-7	NA	TGTGCCAGCAGCGATGGGACTAGCGGGACCTACGAGCAGTACTTC	CASSDGTSGTYEQYF
TRBV7-2	TRBD2	TRBJ2-1	NA	TGTGCCAGCAGCCCTAGCGGGGGGGTCGGGCATGAGCAGTTCTTC	CASSPSGGVGHEQFF
TRBV30	TRBD1	TRBJ1-2	NA	TGTGCCTGGAGTGCCTCCAGGGGGCTAGGCTACACCTTC	CAWSASRGLGYTF
TRBV29-1	NA	TRBJ1-1	few	TGCAGCGTTGTGGCCGGGCTGCTTCGGGACACTGAAGCTTTCTTT	CSVVAGLLRDTEAFF
TRBV7-6	TRBD1	TRBJ1-2	few	TGTGCCAGCAGCTTAAGGGACAGGGGCAACTATGGCTACACCTTC	CASSLRDRGNYGYTF
TRBV10-2	TRBD1	TRBJ2-7	NA	TGCGCCAGCAGTGGGCCCGGGACAGGGAGGCACGAGCAGTACTTC	CASSGPGTGRHEQYF
TRBV29-1	NA	TRBJ2-1	NA	TGCAGCGCCCCCCTAGCTACGGATGAGCAGTTCTTC	CSAPLATDEQFF
TRBV7-9	NA	TRBJ2-1	NA	TGTGCCAGCAGCTTAAATAGGGACTTTAATGAGCAGTTCTTC	CASSLNRDFNEQFF
TRBV7-9	TRBD1	TRBJ2-2	NA	TGTGCCAGCAGGTCAGACAGGGACACCGGGGAGCTGTTTTTT	CASRSDRDTGELFF
TRBV7-2	NA	TRBJ1-6	many	TGTGCCAGCAGCTTAAAGGGGACTGGGTCACCCCTCCACTTT	CASSLKGTGSPLHF
TRBV20-1	NA	TRBJ2-4	few	TGCAGTGCTAGTTCTGAAAACATTCAGTACTTC	CSASSENIQYF
TRBV11-3	NA	TRBJ2-3	few	TGTGCCAGCAGCTCTGGAGGAGCAGATACGCAGTATTTT	CASSSGGADTQYF
TRBV7-2	NA	TRBJ2-7	few	TGTGCCAGCAGCCCCGAGGGCTACGAGCAGTACTTC	CASSPEGYEQYF
TRBV5-1	NA	TRBJ1-2	few	TGCGCCGCAGGACACCCGGAGGGCTATGGCTACACCTTC	CAAGHPEGYGYTF
TRBV7-2	NA	TRBJ2-7	NA	TGTGCCAGCGCCAAGAGACCAGACAGAACGAGCTCGTACGAGCAGTACTTC	CASAKRPDRTSSYEQYF
TRBV11-2	NA	TRBJ1-1	NA	TGTGCCAGCAGCTACCGCAACACAGCCTGGAAAAGCATGAACACTGAAGCTTTCTTT	CASSYRNTAWKSMNTEAFF
TRBV5-4	NA	TRBJ1-2	few	TGTGCCAGCAGCAGCCCGGGTCCTTACTATGGCTACACCTTC	CASSSPGPYYGYTF
TRBV19	NA	TRBJ1-1	NA	TGTGCCAGTGGACCACAGGGGAACACTGAAGCTTTCTTT	CASGPQGNTEAFF
TRBV5-1	NA	TRBJ2-5	few	TGCGCCAGCAGCCCTACAGGGTCCCAAGAGACCCAGTACTTC	CASSPTGSQETQYF
TRBV4-3	TRBD2	TRBJ2-1	NA	TGCGCCAGCAGAACCGGTCTAGCGGGGGGGCCTTATGAGCAGTTCTTC	CASRTGLAGGPYEQFF
TRBV7-2	TRBD2	TRBJ2-3	few	TGTGCCAGCAGCCCCAGAGTGCACACTAGCGGGCGCACAGATACGCAGTATTTT	CASSPRVHTSGRTDTQYF
TRBV7-9	NA	TRBJ1-2	NA	TGTGCCAGCAGCGTTAGTACCTATGGCTACACCTTC	CASSVSTYGYTF
TRBV4-3	NA	TRBJ2-5	few	TGCGCCAGCAGCCAAGATCGGGAAAAGACCCAGTACTTC	CASSQDREKTQYF
TRBV28	NA	TRBJ2-3	NA	TGTGCCAGCAGCAAGCCCGGGCGGGCAGGAGATACGCAGTATTTT	CASSKPGRAGDTQYF
TRBV7-9	NA	TRBJ1-2	NA	TGTGCCAGCAGCTCGGTGACAGGAAGGTATGGCTACACCTTC	CASSSVTGRYGYTF
TRBV19	NA	TRBJ2-2	NA	TGTGCCAGTATTAGAAAGGGGTTCCCCGGGGAGCTGTTTTTT	CASIRKGFPGELFF
TRBV7-8	NA	TRBJ1-3	few	TGTGCCAGCAGCCCCAAATTAGGTGGAGGAAACACCATATATTTT	CASSPKLGGGNTIYF